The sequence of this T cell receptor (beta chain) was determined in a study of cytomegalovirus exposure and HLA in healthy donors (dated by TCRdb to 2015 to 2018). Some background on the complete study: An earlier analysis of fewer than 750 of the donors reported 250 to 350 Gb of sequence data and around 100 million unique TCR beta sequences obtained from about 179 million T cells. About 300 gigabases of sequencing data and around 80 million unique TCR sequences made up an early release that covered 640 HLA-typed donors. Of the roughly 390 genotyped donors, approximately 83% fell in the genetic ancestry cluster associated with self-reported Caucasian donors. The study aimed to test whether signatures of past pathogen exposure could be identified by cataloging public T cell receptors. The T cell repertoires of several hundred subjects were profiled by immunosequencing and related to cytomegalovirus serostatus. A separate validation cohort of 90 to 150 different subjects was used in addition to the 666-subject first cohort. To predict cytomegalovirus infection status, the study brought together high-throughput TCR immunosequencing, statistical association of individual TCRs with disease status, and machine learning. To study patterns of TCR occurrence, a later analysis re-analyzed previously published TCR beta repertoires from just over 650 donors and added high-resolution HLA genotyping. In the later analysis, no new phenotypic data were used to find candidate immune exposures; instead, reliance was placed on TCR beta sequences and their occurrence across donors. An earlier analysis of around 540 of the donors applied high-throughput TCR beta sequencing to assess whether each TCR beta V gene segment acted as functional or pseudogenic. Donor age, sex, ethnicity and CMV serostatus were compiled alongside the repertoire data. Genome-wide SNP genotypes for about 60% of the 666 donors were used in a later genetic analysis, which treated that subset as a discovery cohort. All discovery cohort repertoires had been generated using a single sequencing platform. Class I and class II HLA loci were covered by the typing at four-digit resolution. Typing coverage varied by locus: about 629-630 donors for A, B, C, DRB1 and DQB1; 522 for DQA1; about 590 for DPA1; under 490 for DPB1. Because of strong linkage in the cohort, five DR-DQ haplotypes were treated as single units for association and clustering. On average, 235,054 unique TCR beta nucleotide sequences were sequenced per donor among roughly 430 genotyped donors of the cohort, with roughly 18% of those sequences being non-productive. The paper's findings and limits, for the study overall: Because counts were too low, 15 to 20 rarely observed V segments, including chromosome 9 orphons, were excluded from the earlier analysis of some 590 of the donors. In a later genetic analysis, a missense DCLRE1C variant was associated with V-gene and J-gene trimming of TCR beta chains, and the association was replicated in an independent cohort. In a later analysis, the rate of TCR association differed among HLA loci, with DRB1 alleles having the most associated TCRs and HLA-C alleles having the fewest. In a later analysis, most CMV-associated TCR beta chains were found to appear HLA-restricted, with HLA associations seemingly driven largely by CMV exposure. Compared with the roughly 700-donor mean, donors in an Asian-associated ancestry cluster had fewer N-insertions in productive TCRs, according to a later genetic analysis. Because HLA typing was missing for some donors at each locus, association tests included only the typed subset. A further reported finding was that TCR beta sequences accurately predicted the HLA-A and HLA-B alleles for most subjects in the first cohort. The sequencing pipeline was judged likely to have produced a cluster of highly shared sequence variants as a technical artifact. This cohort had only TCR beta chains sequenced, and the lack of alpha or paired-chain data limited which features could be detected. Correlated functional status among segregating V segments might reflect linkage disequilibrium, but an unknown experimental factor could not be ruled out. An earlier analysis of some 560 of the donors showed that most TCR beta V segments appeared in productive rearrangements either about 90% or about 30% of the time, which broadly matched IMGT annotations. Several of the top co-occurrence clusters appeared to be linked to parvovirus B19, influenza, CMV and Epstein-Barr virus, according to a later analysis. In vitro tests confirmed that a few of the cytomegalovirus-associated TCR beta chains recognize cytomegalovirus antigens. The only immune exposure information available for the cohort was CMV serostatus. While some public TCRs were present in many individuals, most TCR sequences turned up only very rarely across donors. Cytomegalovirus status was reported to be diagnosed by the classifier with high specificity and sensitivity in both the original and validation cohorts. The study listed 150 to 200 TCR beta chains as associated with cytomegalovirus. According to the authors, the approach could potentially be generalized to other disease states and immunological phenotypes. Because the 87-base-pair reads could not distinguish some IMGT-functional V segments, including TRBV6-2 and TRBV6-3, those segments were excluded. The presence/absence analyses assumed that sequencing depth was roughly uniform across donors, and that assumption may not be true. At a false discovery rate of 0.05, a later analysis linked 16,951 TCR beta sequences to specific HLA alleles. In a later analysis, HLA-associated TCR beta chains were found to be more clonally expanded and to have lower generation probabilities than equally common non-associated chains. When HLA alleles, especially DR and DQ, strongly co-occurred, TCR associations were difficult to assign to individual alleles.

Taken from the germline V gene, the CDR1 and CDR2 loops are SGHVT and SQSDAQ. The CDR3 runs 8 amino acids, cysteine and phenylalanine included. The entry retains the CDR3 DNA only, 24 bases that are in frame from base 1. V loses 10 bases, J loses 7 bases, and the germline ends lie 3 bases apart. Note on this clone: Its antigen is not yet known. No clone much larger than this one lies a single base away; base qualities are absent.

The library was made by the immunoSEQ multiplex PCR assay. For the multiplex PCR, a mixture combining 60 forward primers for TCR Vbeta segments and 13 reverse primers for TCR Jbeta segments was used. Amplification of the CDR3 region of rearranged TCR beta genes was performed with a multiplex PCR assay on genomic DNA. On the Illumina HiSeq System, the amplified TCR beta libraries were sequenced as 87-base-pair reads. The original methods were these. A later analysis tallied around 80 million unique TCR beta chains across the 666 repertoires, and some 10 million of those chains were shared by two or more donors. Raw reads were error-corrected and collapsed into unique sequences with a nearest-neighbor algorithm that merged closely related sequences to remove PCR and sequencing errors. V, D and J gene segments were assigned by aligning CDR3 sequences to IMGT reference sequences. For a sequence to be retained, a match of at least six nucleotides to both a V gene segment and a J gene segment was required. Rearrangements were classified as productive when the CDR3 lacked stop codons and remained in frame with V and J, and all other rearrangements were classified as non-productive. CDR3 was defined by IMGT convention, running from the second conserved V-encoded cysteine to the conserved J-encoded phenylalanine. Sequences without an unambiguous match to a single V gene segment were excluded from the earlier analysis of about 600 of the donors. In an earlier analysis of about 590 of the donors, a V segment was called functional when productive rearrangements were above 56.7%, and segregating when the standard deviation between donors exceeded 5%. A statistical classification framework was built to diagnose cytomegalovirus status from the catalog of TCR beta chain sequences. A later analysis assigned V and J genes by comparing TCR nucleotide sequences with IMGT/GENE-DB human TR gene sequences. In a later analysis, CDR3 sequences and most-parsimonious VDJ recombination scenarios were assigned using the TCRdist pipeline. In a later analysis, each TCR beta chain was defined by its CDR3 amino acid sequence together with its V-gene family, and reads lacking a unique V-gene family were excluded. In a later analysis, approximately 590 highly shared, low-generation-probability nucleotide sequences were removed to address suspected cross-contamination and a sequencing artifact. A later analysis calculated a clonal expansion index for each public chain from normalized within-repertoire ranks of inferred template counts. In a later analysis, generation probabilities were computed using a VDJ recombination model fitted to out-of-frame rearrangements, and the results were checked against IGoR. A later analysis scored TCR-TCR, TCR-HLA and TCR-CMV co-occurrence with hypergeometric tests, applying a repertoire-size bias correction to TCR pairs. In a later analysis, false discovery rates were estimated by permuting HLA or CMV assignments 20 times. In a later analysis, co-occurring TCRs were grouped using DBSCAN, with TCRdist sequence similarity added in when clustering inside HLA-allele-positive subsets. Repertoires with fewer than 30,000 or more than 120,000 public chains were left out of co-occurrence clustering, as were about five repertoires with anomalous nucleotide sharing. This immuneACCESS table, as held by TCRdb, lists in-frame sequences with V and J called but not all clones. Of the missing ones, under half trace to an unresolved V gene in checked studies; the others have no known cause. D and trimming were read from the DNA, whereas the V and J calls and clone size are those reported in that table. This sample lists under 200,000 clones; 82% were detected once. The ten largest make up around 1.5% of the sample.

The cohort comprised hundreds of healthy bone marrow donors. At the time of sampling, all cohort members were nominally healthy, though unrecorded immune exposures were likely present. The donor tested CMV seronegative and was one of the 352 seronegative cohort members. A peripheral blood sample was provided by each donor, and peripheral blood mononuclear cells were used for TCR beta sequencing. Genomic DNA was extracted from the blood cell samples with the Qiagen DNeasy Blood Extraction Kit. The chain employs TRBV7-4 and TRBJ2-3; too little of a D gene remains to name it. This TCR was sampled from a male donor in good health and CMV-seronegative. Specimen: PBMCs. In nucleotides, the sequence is TGTGCCATCAATACGCAGTATTTT. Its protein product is CAINTQYF.